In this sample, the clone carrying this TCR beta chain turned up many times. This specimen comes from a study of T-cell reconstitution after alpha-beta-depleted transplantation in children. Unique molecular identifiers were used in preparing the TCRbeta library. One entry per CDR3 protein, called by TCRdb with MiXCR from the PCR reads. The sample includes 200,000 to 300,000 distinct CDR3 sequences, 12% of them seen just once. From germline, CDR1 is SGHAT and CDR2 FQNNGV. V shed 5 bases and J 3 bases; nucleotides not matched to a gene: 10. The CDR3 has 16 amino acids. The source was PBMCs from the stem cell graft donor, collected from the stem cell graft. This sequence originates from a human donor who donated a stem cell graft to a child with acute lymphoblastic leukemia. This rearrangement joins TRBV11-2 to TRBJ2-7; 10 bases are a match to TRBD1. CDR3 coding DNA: TGTGCCAGCAGCGCAAGGACAGGGGGTAGCTACTACGAGCAGTACTTC. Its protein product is CASSARTGGSYYEQYF.